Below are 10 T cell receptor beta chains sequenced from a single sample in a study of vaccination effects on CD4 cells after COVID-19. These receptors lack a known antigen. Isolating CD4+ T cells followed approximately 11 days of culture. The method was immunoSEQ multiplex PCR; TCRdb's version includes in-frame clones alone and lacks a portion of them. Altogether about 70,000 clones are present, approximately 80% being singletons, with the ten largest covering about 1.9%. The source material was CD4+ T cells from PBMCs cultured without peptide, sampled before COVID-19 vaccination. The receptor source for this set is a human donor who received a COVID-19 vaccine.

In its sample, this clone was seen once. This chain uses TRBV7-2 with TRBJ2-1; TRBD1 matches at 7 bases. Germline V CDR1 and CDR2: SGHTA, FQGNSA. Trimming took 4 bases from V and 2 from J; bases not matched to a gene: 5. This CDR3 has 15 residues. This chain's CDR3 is CASSSSGQPYNEQFF. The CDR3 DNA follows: TGTGCCAGCAGCTCTTCGGGACAGCCCTACAATGAGCAGTTCTTC.

In DNA form, the CDR3 reads TGTGCCAGCTCACCCGGGACAGCCAAAGAGACCCAGTACTTC. It yields the protein CASSPGTAKETQYF. V gene TRBV18 combines with J gene TRBJ2-5; 7 bases align to TRBD1. CDR1 and CDR2 (germline): KGHSH, LQKENI. V dropped 3 bases and J dropped 3; count of bases not matched to a gene: 4. The CDR3 is 14 amino acids.

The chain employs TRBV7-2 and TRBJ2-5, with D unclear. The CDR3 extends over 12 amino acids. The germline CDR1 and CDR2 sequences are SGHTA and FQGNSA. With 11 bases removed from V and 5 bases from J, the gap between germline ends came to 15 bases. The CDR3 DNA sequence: TGTGCCGGATCACCGCTCGGGGAGACCCAGTACTTC. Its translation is CAGSPLGETQYF.

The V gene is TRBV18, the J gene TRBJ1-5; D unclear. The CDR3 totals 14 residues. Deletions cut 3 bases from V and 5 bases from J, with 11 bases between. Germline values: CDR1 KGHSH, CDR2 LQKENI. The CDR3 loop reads CASSPTPQDQPQHF. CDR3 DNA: TGTGCCAGCTCACCGACTCCCCAGGATCAGCCCCAGCATTTT.

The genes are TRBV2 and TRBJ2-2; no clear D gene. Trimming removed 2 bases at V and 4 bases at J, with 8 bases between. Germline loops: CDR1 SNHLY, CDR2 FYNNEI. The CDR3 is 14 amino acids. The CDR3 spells CASSELGSTGELFF. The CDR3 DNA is TGTGCCAGCAGTGAACTCGGCAGCACCGGGGAGCTGTTTTTT.

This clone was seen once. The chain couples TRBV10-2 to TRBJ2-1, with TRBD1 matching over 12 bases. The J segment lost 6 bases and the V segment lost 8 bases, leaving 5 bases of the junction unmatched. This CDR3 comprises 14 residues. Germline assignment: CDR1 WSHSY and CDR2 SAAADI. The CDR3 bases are TGCGCCAGCTTGGGACAGGGGGCGTCCAATGAGCAGTTCTTC. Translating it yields CASLGQGASNEQFF.

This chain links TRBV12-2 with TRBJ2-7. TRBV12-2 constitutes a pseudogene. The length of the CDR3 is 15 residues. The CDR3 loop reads CASRPQGPHTYEQYV. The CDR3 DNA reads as TGTGCAAGTCGCCCGCAAGGGCCTCACACCTACGAGCAGTACGTC.

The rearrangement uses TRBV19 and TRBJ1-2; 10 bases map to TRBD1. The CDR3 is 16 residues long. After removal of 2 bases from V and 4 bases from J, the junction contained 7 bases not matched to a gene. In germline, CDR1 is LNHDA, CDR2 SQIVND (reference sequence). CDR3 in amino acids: CASSINTGQGIYGYTF. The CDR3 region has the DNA TGTGCCAGTAGTATAAACACGGGACAGGGGATCTATGGCTACACCTTC.

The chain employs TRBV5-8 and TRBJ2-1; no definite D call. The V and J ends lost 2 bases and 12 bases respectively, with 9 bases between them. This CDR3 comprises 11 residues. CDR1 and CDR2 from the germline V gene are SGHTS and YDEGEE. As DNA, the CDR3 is TGTGCCAGCAGCTTTCTGGGTTCGCAGTTCTTC. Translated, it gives CASSFLGSQFF.

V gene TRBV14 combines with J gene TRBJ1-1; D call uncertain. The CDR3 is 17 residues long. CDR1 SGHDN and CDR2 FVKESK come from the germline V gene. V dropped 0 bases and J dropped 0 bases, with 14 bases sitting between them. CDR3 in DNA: TGTGCCAGCAGCCAAGATGGAAGGGTACTCATGAACACTGAAGCTTTCTTT. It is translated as CASSQDGRVLMNTEAFF.